This T cell receptor beta chain derives from a study of identical twins. Remarks on this clonotype: What it binds is not known.

This CDR3 has 16 residues. J was trimmed by 1 base and V by 3 bases; bases with no gene match: 5. The germline V gene has CDR1 SGHTA and CDR2 FQGNSA. TCRdb itself ran the 5' RACE reads through MiXCR, one entry per CDR3 protein. The sample comprises about 210,000 distinct CDR3 sequences, approximately 9% of which are singletons, and roughly 5% rests with the top ten. Study results and caveats: Partial confounding of zero-insertion analyses by invariant MAIT and iNKT cells was possible. Twin pairs had excess sharing that was weaker in beta out-of-frame sequences.

The specimen sequenced was memory (CD45RO+) T cells sorted from blood. The TCR originated in a woman younger than 30 in good health. The chain recombines TRBV7-2 with TRBJ2-4; 8 nucleotides line up with TRBD1. CDR3 residues: CASSFSGGRAKNIQYF. In DNA, the CDR3 is TGTGCCAGCAGCTTTTCAGGGGGCAGGGCCAAAAACATTCAGTACTTC.